The 32 T cell receptor beta chains listed next were all sequenced from one sample in a study of CD8+ T cells in alopecia areata. The treatment denotes: oral pan-JAK inhibitor, 5-10 mg twice daily. Extracted RNA was reverse transcribed into cDNA, the sequencing template. The protocol was immunoSEQ multiplex PCR, while the TCRdb copy is restricted to in-frame clones and leaves out a portion. Counted here are over 150,000 clones, 55% to 70% occurring once; the ten biggest clones make up under 7%. This specimen consisted of CD4+ T cells sorted from blood, obtained at week 24, from a patient treated with tofacitinib. The receptors stem from a human donor with alopecia areata.

The chain links TRBV5-1 to TRBJ2-1; tentatively, D is TRBD1 (5 bases). This CDR3 comprises 15 residues. Per germline, CDR1 SGHRS and CDR2 YFSETQ. The V end was cut by 5 bases, the J end by 8 bases, with 20 bases between. This CDR3 is CASRDTGQPGDEQFF. DNA of the CDR3: TGCGCCAGCAGGGATACAGGTCAACCAGGAGATGAGCAGTTCTTC. Variable domain in full (rest from reference TRBV5-1 and TRBJ2-1): KAGVTQTPRYLIKTRGQQVTLSCSPISGHRSVSWYQQTPGQGLQFLFEYFSETQRNKGNFPGRFSGRQFSNSRSEMNVSTLELGDSALYLCASRDTGQPGDEQFFGPGTRLTVL.

The chain uses TRBV7-7 and TRBJ2-1; 7 bases fit TRBD1. V trimming: 5 bases; J trimming: 5 bases; junction bases outside the gene matches: 3. The CDR3 has 13 amino acids. In germline, CDR1 is SSHAT, CDR2 FNYEAQ (reference sequence). CDR3 loop: CASSADRNNEQFF. The DNA of the CDR3 is TGTGCCAGCAGCGCGGACAGGAACAATGAGCAGTTCTTC.

This clone was counted a few times. The chain carries TRBV7-2 and TRBJ2-4; tentatively, D is TRBD1 or TRBD2 (5 bases each). The CDR3 runs 15 residues. Germline CDR1 SGHTA, CDR2 FQGNSA. V was cut by 3 bases and J by 5 bases, with 14 bases left in between. The CDR3 coding sequence is TGTGCCAGCAGCTTCTCCCGGGACGGCCAAAACATTCAGTACTTC. Its translation is CASSFSRDGQNIQYF.

This clone was observed a handful of times. This chain uses TRBV7-2 with TRBJ1-1; 8 nucleotides match TRBD1. This CDR3 is 15 amino acids long. V gave up 4 bases and J gave up 3 bases; unmatched junction bases: 7. Germline V gene sequence: CDR1 SGHTA, CDR2 FQGNSA. The CDR3 is CASSYQTGADTEAFF. The CDR3, as DNA: TGTGCCAGCAGCTACCAGACAGGGGCGGACACTGAAGCTTTCTTT.

This clone appeared once. V usage is TRBV25-1 and J usage is TRBJ2-7; D might be TRBD2 (6 bases). From germline, CDR1 is MGHDK and CDR2 SYGVNS. This CDR3 region has 13 residues. Trimming pared 4 bases from V and 1 base from J, leaving 8 bases between. Here the CDR3 reads CASSGGGSYEQYF. In DNA, the CDR3 is TGTGCCAGCAGTGGTGGGGGGTCCTACGAGCAGTACTTC.

This chain connects TRBV19 to TRBJ2-7, with D possibly being TRBD1 or TRBD2 (5 bases each). This CDR3 spans 14 amino acids. CDR1 and CDR2 (germline): LNHDA, SQIVND (reference sequence). With 5 bases removed from V and 1 base from J, the gap between germline ends came to 12 bases. The CDR3 DNA is TGTGCCAGTAGTCTCCGGGACGGATCCTACGAGCAGTACTTC. The encoded protein is CASSLRDGSYEQYF.

This chain joins TRBV2 and TRBJ2-7; TRBD2 might be the D (6 bases). The CDR3 runs 11 residues. The V and J ends lost 5 bases and 6 bases respectively, with 8 bases between them. The germline gives CDR1 SNHLY, CDR2 FYNNEI. The CDR3 DNA reads TGTGCCAGCAGTTGGGGGGTCGAGCAGTACTTC. This gives the protein CASSWGVEQYF.

The V call is TRBV30, the J call TRBJ2-5, with D perhaps TRBD1 (6 bases). V lost 7 bases and J 1 base, leaving 7 bases between the germline ends. Germline V CDR1 and CDR2: GTSNPN, SVGIG (reference sequence). This CDR3 contains 11 residues. The CDR3 DNA sequence: TGTGCCTACAGGGTCCAAGAGACCCAGTACTTC. Translation gives CAYRVQETQYF.

This chain joins TRBV19 and TRBJ1-1, with D perhaps TRBD1 (5 bases). The CDR3 contains 13 residues. Trimming took 4 bases from V and 9 from J, leaving 15 bases between them. CDR1 and CDR2 (germline): LNHDA, SQIVND (reference sequence). The CDR3: CASSSDARDQAFF. CDR3 in DNA: TGTGCCAGTAGTAGTGACGCACGGGACCAAGCTTTCTTT.

The chain combines TRBV4-3 with TRBJ1-2, with TRBD1 identical over 10 bases. The V gene's germline CDR1 is LGHNA and CDR2 YSLEER. This CDR3 contains 15 residues. With 5 bases clipped from V and 2 bases from J, the junction kept 5 bases outside the gene matches. CDR3 nucleotide sequence: TGCGCCAGCAGCATGAAGGGACAGGGGAACTATGGCTACACCTTC. As protein: CASSMKGQGNYGYTF.

J is TRBJ2-1 and V is TRBV4-3, with D maybe TRBD2 (5 bases). The CDR3 is 16 residues long. CDR1 LGHNA and CDR2 YSLEER come from the germline V gene. Trimming took off 0 bases at V and 2 bases at J, with 11 bases between the two ends. This CDR3 is CASSQDPERAYNEQFF. DNA of the CDR3: TGCGCCAGCAGCCAAGATCCGGAGAGGGCCTACAATGAGCAGTTCTTC.

This clone was seen a few times. This chain joins TRBV29-1 and TRBJ2-7, with 8 bases that match TRBD1. The CDR3 loop spans 12 amino acids. Losses at the gene ends were 5 bases for V and 6 bases for J; bases not matched to a gene: 6. Germline V gene data show CDR1 as SQVTM and CDR2 as ANQGSEA. The CDR3 region has the DNA TGCAGCGTTCAACAGGGGGTGGGCGAGCAGTACTTC. Encoded protein: CSVQQGVGEQYF.

The chain joins TRBV19 to TRBJ1-2; D is ambiguous. Per the germline V gene, CDR1 is LNHDA and CDR2 is SQIVND (reference sequence). CDR3 length: 13 residues. The V gene lost 0 bases and the J gene lost 4 bases, with 6 bases spanning the gap. For the CDR3, the DNA is TGTGCCAGTAGTATAGACCCAGTCTATGGCTACACCTTC. Its translation is CASSIDPVYGYTF.

This clone has only a few counts. Other DNA variants within this sample encode the same CDR3. The CDR3 coding sequence is TGCAGCGTTGGGACAGGGGGAAACTATGGCTACACCTTC. Translation: CSVGTGGNYGYTF. The chain has TRBV29-1 and TRBJ1-2; 10 bases agree with TRBD1. CDR3 size: 13 residues. The germline V gene encodes CDR1 SQVTM and CDR2 ANQGSEA. The V and J ends lost 4 bases and 2 bases, in that order; junction bases with no gene match: 1.

The V and J genes are TRBV2 and TRBJ2-7; D is uncertain. In germline, CDR1 is SNHLY, CDR2 FYNNEI. Trimming cost V 3 bases and J 3 bases, with 3 bases left between them. This CDR3 has 11 residues. The CDR3 region has the DNA TGTGCCAGCAGTGACAACTACGAGCAGTACTTC. This translates into CASSDNYEQYF.

The chain combines TRBV25-1 with TRBJ2-5; D remains unclear. V was shortened by 1 base and J by 5 bases, with 14 bases between the two germline ends. The germline gives CDR1 MGHDK, CDR2 SYGVNS. This CDR3 spans 15 amino acids. The CDR3 sequence: CASSELGYSAETQYF. CDR3 bases: TGTGCCAGCAGTGAATTAGGGTATTCAGCGGAGACCCAGTACTTC.

The chain links TRBV5-1 to TRBJ1-5; no clear D gene. This CDR3 comprises 15 residues. Germline CDR1 is SGHRS and CDR2 is YFSETQ. Deletions cut 0 bases from V and 3 bases from J, with 10 bases between. The DNA for the CDR3 is TGCGCCAGCAGCTTGGCGGCAGGCCCCAATCAGCCCCAGCATTTT. Translation: CASSLAAGPNQPQHF.

This chain uses TRBV18 with TRBJ1-4; unclear D gene. V lost 3 bases and J lost 3, with 11 bases in between. The CDR3 totals 15 residues. Germline assignment: CDR1 KGHSH and CDR2 LQKENI. The CDR3 spells CASSPNKASNEKLFF. The CDR3, as DNA: TGTGCCAGCTCACCCAATAAAGCGTCTAATGAAAAACTGTTTTTT.

This clone came up once. The chain couples TRBV6-5 to TRBJ2-7; TRBD1 agrees at 8 bases. The CDR3 is 13 amino acids. V trimming: 5 bases; J trimming: 7 bases; junction bases outside the gene matches: 7. Germline CDR1 is MNHEY and CDR2 is SVGAGI. In nucleotides, the CDR3 is TGTGCCAGCAGTGGTCAGGGGGCGAAGGAGCAGTACTTC. It specifies CASSGQGAKEQYF.

The chain uses TRBV5-1 and TRBJ2-6, with D unclear. The CDR3 runs to 14 residues. Trimming shortened V by 4 bases and J by 0 bases, and 5 bases separated the two germline ends. Germline lookup yields CDR1 SGHRS and CDR2 YFSETQ. The CDR3 sequence: CASSPGSGANVLTF. CDR3 DNA sequence: TGCGCCAGCAGCCCGGGCTCTGGGGCCAACGTCCTGACTTTC.

In its sample, this clone was seen a few times. V gene TRBV11-2 combines with J gene TRBJ2-2; D is unresolved. CDR1 and CDR2 from the germline V gene are SGHAT and FQNNGV. Trimming removed 3 bases from V and 1 base from J, with 6 bases in between. This CDR3 is 14 amino acids long. CDR3 coding DNA: TGTGCCAGCAGCTTCAACAGGAACACCGGGGAGCTGTTTTTT. Encoded protein: CASSFNRNTGELFF.

The V call is TRBV9, the J call TRBJ2-2; TRBD2 aligns across 11 bases. The V segment lost 3 bases and the J segment 2 bases; nucleotides outside the gene matches: 3. The germline V gene encodes CDR1 SGDLS and CDR2 YYNGEE. The CDR3 runs to 16 residues. CDR3: CASSEGLAENTGELFF. The DNA of the CDR3 is TGTGCCAGCAGCGAGGGACTAGCGGAAAACACCGGGGAGCTGTTTTTT.

J is TRBJ2-2 and V is TRBV19; the D gene is possibly TRBD1 (5 bases). The CDR3 is 15 residues long. V lost 3 bases, J lost 1 base, and 9 bases lay in between. Per germline, CDR1 LNHDA and CDR2 SQIVND (reference sequence). Written as DNA, the CDR3 is TGTGCCAGTAGTATCCAGGGCGGGAACACCGGGGAGCTGTTTTTT. As protein: CASSIQGGNTGELFF.

There are a few counts of this clone. The DNA for the CDR3 is TGTGCCACCAGCCCCCGGTCCATCACCGGGGAGCTGTTTTTT. This translates into CATSPRSITGELFF. This chain joins TRBV15 and TRBJ2-2; D is unclear. V was cut by 5 bases and J by 4 bases, with 11 bases left in between. The CDR3 is 14 residues long. CDR1 LNHNV and CDR2 YYDKDF come from the germline V gene (reference sequence).

This chain uses TRBV7-2 with TRBJ1-1, with D possibly TRBD1 on 6 matching bases. V was cut by 3 bases and J by 6 bases, with 23 bases left in between. The CDR3 runs to 17 residues. Per germline, CDR1 SGHTA and CDR2 FQGNSA. CDR3 protein: CASSLWGVAQGGAEAFF. The CDR3 DNA follows: TGTGCCAGCAGCTTGTGGGGCGTAGCACAGGGAGGGGCTGAAGCTTTCTTT. Together with reference TRBV7-2 and TRBJ1-1, the CDR3 gives the full variable domain: GAGVSQSPSNKVTEKGKDVELRCDPISGHTALYWYRQSLGQGLEFLIYFQGNSAPDKSGLPSDRFSAERTGGSVSTLTIQRTQQEDSAVYLCASSLWGVAQGGAEAFFGQGTRLTVV.

The gene calls are TRBV5-6 and TRBJ1-1; 7 bases agree with TRBD1. Germline V lookup: CDR1 SGHDT, CDR2 YYEEEE. This CDR3 comprises 14 residues. J lost 2 bases, V lost 4 bases, and 5 bases had no gene match. The CDR3 DNA is TGTGCCAGCAGCGTTGGGACAGTTAACACTGAAGCTTTCTTT. Protein: CASSVGTVNTEAFF.

The rearrangement joins TRBV29-1 to TRBJ1-2; D perhaps matches TRBD1 (5 bases). Deletions cut 2 bases from V and 4 bases from J, with 20 bases between. Germline V CDR1 and CDR2: SQVTM, ANQGSEA. There are 16 residues in the CDR3. The CDR3 spells CSVEKIRAGAGYGYTF. DNA for the CDR3: TGCAGCGTTGAAAAGATCAGGGCTGGGGCTGGCTATGGCTACACCTTC.

This clone has just one count. The CDR3 spells CASSSDSWEPQHF. The CDR3 bases are TGTGCCAGCAGCTCAGACAGCTGGGAGCCCCAGCATTTT. This rearrangement joins TRBV9 to TRBJ1-5, with D perhaps matching TRBD1 (5 bases). The CDR3 spans 13 residues. V lost 4 bases and J 8 bases, leaving 13 bases between the germline ends. Germline assignment: CDR1 SGDLS and CDR2 YYNGEE.

This chain joins TRBV10-3 and TRBJ1-2; a possible D gene is TRBD1 (5 bases). The germline gives CDR1 ENHRY, CDR2 SYGVKD. Trimming took 6 bases from V and 2 from J, leaving 16 bases between them. This CDR3 has 15 amino acids. CDR3 sequence: CAISAGTGLNYGYTF. The CDR3 DNA sequence: TGTGCCATCAGCGCCGGGACGGGCCTCAACTATGGCTACACCTTC.

This chain links TRBV7-2 with TRBJ2-1, with 9 nucleotides matching TRBD2. The V gene end was trimmed by 1 base and the J gene end by 8 bases; junction bases not matched to a gene: 9. Germline CDR1 SGHTA, CDR2 FQGNSA. This CDR3 comprises 16 residues. This CDR3 reads CASSLVASGEAHEQFF. DNA for the CDR3: TGTGCCAGCAGCTTAGTAGCTAGCGGGGAGGCCCATGAGCAGTTCTTC.

This chain joins TRBV27 and TRBJ1-1; maybe TRBD1 (6 bases). This CDR3 has 13 residues. Per germline, CDR1 MNHEY and CDR2 SMNVEV (reference sequence). Trimming took 3 bases from V and 7 from J, leaving 12 bases between them. The CDR3 loop is CASSLEGGVEAFF. The CDR3 coding sequence is TGTGCCAGCAGTTTGGAAGGGGGTGTTGAAGCTTTCTTT.

The chain uses TRBV9 and TRBJ2-7; no clear D gene. Germline values: CDR1 SGDLS, CDR2 YYNGEE. The CDR3 covers 14 residues. V was cut by 2 bases and J by 0 bases, with 9 bases left in between. As DNA, the CDR3 is TGTGCCAGCAGCGTCGGGCAGAGCTCCTACGAGCAGTACTTC. This sequence encodes CASSVGQSSYEQYF.